The clone carrying this T cell receptor beta chain appeared many times. Germline values: CDR1 SGHVS, CDR2 FQNEAQ. CDR3 length: 13 residues. V lost 4 bases and J lost 10, with 16 bases in between. This sample was included in a study of T cells in Graves' hyperthyroidism and ophthalmopathy. Newly diagnosed patients aged 18 to 65 had hyperthyroidism of under 2 months' duration. RNA transcripts provided the source from which TCR beta CDR3 regions were amplified. A first-round RT-PCR of the TCR CDR3 used the HTBI primer set. Each CDR3 protein is one row after TCRdb ran MiXCR on the multiplex PCR reads. The sample lists 550,000 to 650,000 distinct CDR3 sequences, about 15% occurring once.

Sequencing input: blood. The clonotype comes from a woman in her thirties or forties with Graves' hyperthyroidism. The chain is built from TRBV7-8 and TRBJ1-2; D gene ambiguous. The CDR3 DNA sequence: TGTGCCAGCAGCTCAAGGGCCGGGGTGGACTACACCTTC. Protein product: CASSSRAGVDYTF.